Listed below are T cell receptor beta chains from one sample, sequenced in a study of T cell responses to AZD1222 COVID-19 vaccine. Profiling relied on immunoSEQ multiplex PCR, and the TCRdb table lists in-frame clones only, not all of them. The data show tens of thousands of clones, around nine tenths seen once. The sample here was peripheral blood, taken on day 0 of AZD1222 vaccination. The receptors here all came from an adult in good health. The CDR3 runs from the conserved cysteine through the conserved F or W. D genes are given only for firm matches. The size entry is marked missing in some rows and otherwise reads once, few, many or a size class.

cdr3_nt	cdr3_aa	clone_size	j_call	cdr3_length	v_call	d_call
TGTGCCAGCAGCCGCGGGGGCCCTCTCTCCTACGAGCAGTACTTC	CASSRGGPLSYEQYF	-	TRBJ2-7	15	TRBV7-8	-
TGTGCCAGCAGCCCTCAGGGGGCGCAATCGGATACGCAGTATTTT	CASSPQGAQSDTQYF	-	TRBJ2-3	15	TRBV7-8	TRBD1
TGTGCCAGCAGTTTCCTCTCGCCGGGAGAGCAGTACTTC	CASSFLSPGEQYF	-	TRBJ2-7	13	TRBV12-3/TRBV12-4	-
TGTGCCAGCAGCTTGGGGGGCATTGACTATGGCTACACCTTC	CASSLGGIDYGYTF	-	TRBJ1-2	14	TRBV7-9	-
TGTGCCAGCGCCCCCGGGACAGATGAAGCTTTCTTT	CASAPGTDEAFF	-	TRBJ1-1	12	TRBV18	TRBD1
TGTGCCAGCAGAACAGGGAACTATGGCTACACCTTC	CASRTGNYGYTF	-	TRBJ1-2	12	TRBV6-6	-
TGTGCCAGCAGGTCCCTAGCGGGGAAAGCCTACGAGCAGTACTTC	CASRSLAGKAYEQYF	-	TRBJ2-7	15	TRBV11-2	TRBD2
TGTGCCAGCAGCGGTCCTGAGGGATACTACGAGCAGTACTTC	CASSGPEGYYEQYF	-	TRBJ2-7	14	TRBV9	-
TGCGCCAGCAGACAGAGGGCGTTCACTAGCACAGATACGCAGTATTTT	CASRQRAFTSTDTQYF	few	TRBJ2-3	16	TRBV4-1	-
TGTGCCACCAGTGATTCCGGGGGACGAGCCGGGGAGCTGTTTTTT	CATSDSGGRAGELFF	-	TRBJ2-2	15	TRBV24-1	-
TGTGCCAGCAGTGTCAGGGGTCCGGCTGAAGCTTTCTTT	CASSVRGPAEAFF	-	TRBJ1-1	13	TRBV27	-
TGTGCCAGCAGCTCGGGACAGGTCGGTAACTATGGCTACACCTTC	CASSSGQVGNYGYTF	-	TRBJ1-2	15	TRBV7-9	TRBD1
TGTGCCAGCAACCCCGGACAGGGGGCACACGGGGAGCTGTTTTTT	CASNPGQGAHGELFF	once	TRBJ2-2	15	TRBV5-4	TRBD1
TGTGCCAGCAGTTATCCGGAGGGGGGGCGAGAGACCCAGTACTTC	CASSYPEGGRETQYF	-	TRBJ2-5	15	TRBV9	-
TGTGCCAGCAGCAAGAGGACTAGCGGAATCTACGAGCAGTACTTC	CASSKRTSGIYEQYF	-	TRBJ2-7	15	TRBV7-8	TRBD2
TGTGCCAGCAGTCCCCGTAGCCCGAGTTCCGCTGAGCAGTTCTTC	CASSPRSPSSAEQFF	once	TRBJ2-1	15	TRBV6-5	-
TGTGCCAGCAGTGAAAAAGGCAGGCGGATTAACTATGGCTACACCTTC	CASSEKGRRINYGYTF	once	TRBJ1-2	16	TRBV6-1	-
TGTGCCAGCAGTGAATCCCAGGAAAAACTGTTTTTT	CASSESQEKLFF	-	TRBJ1-4	12	TRBV25-1	-
TGTGCCAGCAGCGACGGACGGTTCCTTAATTCACCCCTCCACTTT	CASSDGRFLNSPLHF	-	TRBJ1-6	15	TRBV2	-
TGCAGCGTTGTGACAGACGCCTACGAGCAGTACTTC	CSVVTDAYEQYF	-	TRBJ2-7	12	TRBV29-1	-